Only a few counts were recorded for the clone carrying this T cell receptor beta chain. Its antigen is undetermined. The sample comes from a study of post-analysis software for immune sequencing data. Study summary: Some patients lacked subtype; others had relapsing-remitting, secondary progressive or progressive-relapsing disease.

Unique-molecular-identifier-tagged TCR beta cDNA libraries were used. When roughly 0.9 to 10 million T cells were used, they gave about 490,000 cDNA molecules. TCRdb independently ran MiXCR on the PCR reads; one entry per CDR3 protein. The data contain 750,000 to 900,000 distinct CDR3 sequences, around 45% of them singletons. General study points: Under F measure analysis, samples from one preparation batch co-clustered strongly. Multiple sclerosis was associated with a significant reduction in normalized Chao1 diversity relative to controls.

The sequence was obtained from a girl aged 5-17 years with multiple sclerosis. The sequencing input was blood.

The chain's CDR3 is CASSPGTGGSTDTQYF. CDR3 bases: TGCGCCAGCAGCCCTGGGACAGGGGGGAGCACAGATACGCAGTATTTT. V is TRBV5-1 and J is TRBJ2-3; 11 bases map to TRBD1. V trimming: 4 bases; J trimming: 0 bases; junction bases outside the gene matches: 4. Germline V lookup: CDR1 SGHRS, CDR2 YFSETQ. There are 16 residues in the CDR3.